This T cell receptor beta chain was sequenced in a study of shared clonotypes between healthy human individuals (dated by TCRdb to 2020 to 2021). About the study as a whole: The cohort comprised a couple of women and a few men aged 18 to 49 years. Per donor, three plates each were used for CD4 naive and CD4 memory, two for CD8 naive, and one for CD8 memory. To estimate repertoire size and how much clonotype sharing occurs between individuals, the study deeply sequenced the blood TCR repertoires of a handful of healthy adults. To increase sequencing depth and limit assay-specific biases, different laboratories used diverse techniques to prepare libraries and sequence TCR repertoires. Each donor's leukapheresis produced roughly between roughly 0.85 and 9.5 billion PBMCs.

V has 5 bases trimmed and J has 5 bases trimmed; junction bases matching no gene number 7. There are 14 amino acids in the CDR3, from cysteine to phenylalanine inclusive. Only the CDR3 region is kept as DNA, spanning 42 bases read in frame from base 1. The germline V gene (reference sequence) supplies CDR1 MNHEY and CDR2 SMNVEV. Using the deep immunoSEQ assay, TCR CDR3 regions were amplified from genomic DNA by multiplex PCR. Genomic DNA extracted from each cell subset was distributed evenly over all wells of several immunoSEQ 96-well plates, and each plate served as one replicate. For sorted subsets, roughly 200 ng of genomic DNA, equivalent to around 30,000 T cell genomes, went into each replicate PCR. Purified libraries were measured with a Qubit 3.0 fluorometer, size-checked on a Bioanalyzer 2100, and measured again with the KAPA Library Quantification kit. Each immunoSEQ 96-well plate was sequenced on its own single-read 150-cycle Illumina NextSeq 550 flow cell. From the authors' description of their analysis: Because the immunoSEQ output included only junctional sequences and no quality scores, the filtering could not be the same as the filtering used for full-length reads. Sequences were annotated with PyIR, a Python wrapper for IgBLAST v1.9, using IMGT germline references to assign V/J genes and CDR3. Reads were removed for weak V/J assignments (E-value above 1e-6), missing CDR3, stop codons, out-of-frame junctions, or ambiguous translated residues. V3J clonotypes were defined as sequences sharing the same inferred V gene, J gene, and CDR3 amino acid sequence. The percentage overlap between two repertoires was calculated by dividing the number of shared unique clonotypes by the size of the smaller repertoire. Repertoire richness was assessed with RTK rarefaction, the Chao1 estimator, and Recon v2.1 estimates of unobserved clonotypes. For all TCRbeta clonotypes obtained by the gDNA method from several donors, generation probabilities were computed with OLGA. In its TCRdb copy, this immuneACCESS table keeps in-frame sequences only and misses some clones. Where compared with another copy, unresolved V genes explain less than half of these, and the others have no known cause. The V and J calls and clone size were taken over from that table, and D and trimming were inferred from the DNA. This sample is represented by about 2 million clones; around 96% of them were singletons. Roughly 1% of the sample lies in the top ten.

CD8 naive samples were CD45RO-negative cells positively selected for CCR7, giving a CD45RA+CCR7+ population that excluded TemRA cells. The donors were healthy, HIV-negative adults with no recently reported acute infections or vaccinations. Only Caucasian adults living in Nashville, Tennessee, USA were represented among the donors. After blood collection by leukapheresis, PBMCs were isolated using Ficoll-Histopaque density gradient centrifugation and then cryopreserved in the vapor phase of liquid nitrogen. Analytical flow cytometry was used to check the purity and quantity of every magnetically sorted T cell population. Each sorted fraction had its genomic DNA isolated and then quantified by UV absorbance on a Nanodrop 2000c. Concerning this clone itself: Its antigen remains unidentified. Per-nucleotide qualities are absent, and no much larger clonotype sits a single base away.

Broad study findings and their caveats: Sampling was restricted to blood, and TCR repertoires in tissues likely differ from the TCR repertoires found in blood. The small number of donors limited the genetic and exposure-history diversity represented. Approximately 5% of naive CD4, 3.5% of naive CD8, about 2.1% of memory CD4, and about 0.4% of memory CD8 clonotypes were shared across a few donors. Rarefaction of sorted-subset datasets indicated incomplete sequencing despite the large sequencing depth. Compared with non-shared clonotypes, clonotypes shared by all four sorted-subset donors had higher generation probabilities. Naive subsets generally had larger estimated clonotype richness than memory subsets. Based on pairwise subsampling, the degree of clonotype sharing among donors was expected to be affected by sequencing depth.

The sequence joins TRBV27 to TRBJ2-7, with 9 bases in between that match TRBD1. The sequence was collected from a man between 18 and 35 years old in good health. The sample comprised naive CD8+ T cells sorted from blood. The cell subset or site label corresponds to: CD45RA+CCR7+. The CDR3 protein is CASSPGQGPNEQYF. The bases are TGTGCCAGCAGTCCGGGACAGGGTCCCAACGAGCAGTACTTC.